Shown below are 21 T cell receptor beta chains from a single sample sequenced in a study of blood T cell repertoires in COVID-19 (dated by TCRdb to the early 2020s). To prepare the library, the immunoSEQ multiplex PCR assay was applied. This is the immuneACCESS table as TCRdb keeps it, with only in-frame sequences that have V and J called. A part of the clones is gone; compared with another copy, unresolved V genes explain less than half, and the rest is unexplained. The sample has some 150,000 clones on record, roughly 83% of them singletons. The top ten clonotypes cover approximately 5.2% of the sample. The sequencing sample was made of peripheral blood. These receptors originate from a woman aged 65 to 85 with COVID-19, enrolled during active disease.

This clone was counted once. The chain recombines TRBV19 with TRBJ1-1; TRBD1 is a possible D gene (5 bases). The CDR3 is made up of 12 amino acids. Trimming stripped 2 bases from V and 8 bases from J, with 9 bases between. CDR1 and CDR2 (germline): LNHDA, SQIVND (reference sequence). The CDR3 DNA is TGTGCCAGTAGTATACGCCAGGGCGAAGCTTTCTTT. This encodes CASSIRQGEAFF.

This clone was counted ten times or more. CDR3 amino acids: CASAVDKLEKLFF. The CDR3 DNA is TGCGCCAGCGCCGTGGACAAGCTTGAAAAACTGTTTTTT. This chain uses TRBV5-1 with TRBJ1-4; D perhaps matches TRBD1 (5 bases). This CDR3 is built from 13 residues. Trimming took off 7 bases at V and 7 bases at J, with 14 bases between the two ends. Germline V gene data show CDR1 as SGHRS and CDR2 as YFSETQ.

The chain carries TRBV7-2 and TRBJ2-5; the match to TRBD1 covers 8 bases. The germline V gene encodes CDR1 SGHTA and CDR2 FQGNSA. V was clipped by 1 base and J by 5 bases; unmatched bases: 6. The CDR3 contains 15 residues. CDR3 sequence: CASSLGTGIRETQYF. The CDR3 nucleotides read TGTGCCAGCAGCTTAGGGACAGGGATTCGCGAGACCCAGTACTTC. Full variable domain (missing parts from reference TRBV7-2 and TRBJ2-5): GAGVSQSPSNKVTEKGKDVELRCDPISGHTALYWYRQSLGQGLEFLIYFQGNSAPDKSGLPSDRFSAERTGGSVSTLTIQRTQQEDSAVYLCASSLGTGIRETQYFGPGTRLLVL.

This chain joins TRBV5-4 and TRBJ2-3, with 15 bases matching TRBD2. The germline CDR1 and CDR2 sequences are SGHNT and YYREEE (reference sequence). With 4 bases clipped from V and 0 bases from J, the junction kept 6 bases outside the gene matches. The CDR3 covers 18 residues. CDR3 in DNA: TGTGCCAGCAGCCCAGGACTAGCGGGGGGGTCTAGCACAGATACGCAGTATTTT. The encoded protein is CASSPGLAGGSSTDTQYF.

The chain is built from TRBV6-1 and TRBJ1-1, with unresolved D. CDR3 length: 14 residues. CDR1 is MNHNS and CDR2 is SASEGT in the germline V gene. The ends were cut back, 3 bases at V and 1 base at J, with 9 bases in the middle. This CDR3 is CASSELAGNTEAFF. The DNA for the CDR3 is TGTGCCAGCAGTGAGCTGGCAGGGAACACTGAAGCTTTCTTT.

The chain links TRBV9 to TRBJ2-7; TRBD2 agrees at 9 bases. From germline, CDR1 is SGDLS and CDR2 YYNGEE. CDR3 length: 16 residues. Germline trimming cut 0 bases from V and 2 bases from J; bases unmatched to any gene: 6. The CDR3 reads CASSVAGGGAPYEQYF. The CDR3 DNA reads TGTGCCAGCAGCGTAGCGGGCGGGGGGGCCCCCTACGAGCAGTACTTC.

V gene TRBV6-2 or TRBV6-3 combines with J gene TRBJ2-5, with 7 positions matching TRBD1. Germline V gene sequence: CDR1 MNHEY, CDR2 SVGEGT. V lost 2 bases and J lost 1; bases outside the gene matches: 7. This CDR3 region has 16 residues. The CDR3 bases are TGTGCCAGCAGTTACCGGCAAACAGGGGTCCAAGAGACCCAGTACTTC. Translation: CASSYRQTGVQETQYF.

This chain uses TRBV19 with TRBJ1-1, with D perhaps TRBD1 (6 bases). CDR1 and CDR2 from the germline V gene are LNHDA and SQIVND (reference sequence). V lost 6 bases, J lost 1 base, and 12 bases lay in between. This CDR3 is built from 14 residues. CDR3 DNA sequence: TGTGCCAGTAGGTCGACAGGACGGAACACTGAAGCTTTCTTT. This translates into CASRSTGRNTEAFF.

V gene TRBV18 combines with J gene TRBJ2-3; the D is unclear. Trimming removed 4 bases at V and 6 bases at J, with 11 bases between. This CDR3 is 13 amino acids long. Germline V gives CDR1 KGHSH, CDR2 LQKENI. CDR3 coding DNA: TGTGCCAGCTCACGGGCCCCAATGGATACGCAGTATTTT. Translation gives CASSRAPMDTQYF.

The chain carries TRBV7-3 and TRBJ2-1; 9 nucleotides agree with TRBD1. Per germline, CDR1 SGHTA and CDR2 FQGTGA. V gave up 5 bases and J gave up 6 bases; unmatched junction bases: 5. This CDR3 comprises 14 residues. CDR3 residues: CASSPTGGVNEQFF. For the CDR3, the DNA is TGTGCCAGCAGCCCCACAGGGGGCGTCAATGAGCAGTTCTTC.

This clone was seen once. J is TRBJ2-5 and V is TRBV23-1; 9 bases map to TRBD1. TRBV23-1 carries the ORF label, with uncertain function. This CDR3 has 16 amino acids. With V trimmed by 2 bases and J by 3 bases, 7 bases remained unmatched. The CDR3 bases are TGCGCCAGCAGTCAACCGGGACAGGGAACGAAAGAGACCCAGTACTTC. It specifies CASSQPGQGTKETQYF.

In DNA form, the CDR3 reads TGTGCCAGCAGTTTAATAGGGAGGAATTCACCCCTCCACTTT. Its protein product is CASSLIGRNSPLHF. This chain connects TRBV27 to TRBJ1-6; D is uncertain. CDR1 and CDR2 (germline): MNHEY, SMNVEV (reference sequence). The CDR3 is made up of 14 amino acids. V lost 2 bases to trimming and J lost 7 bases, with 9 bases between them.

The chain has TRBV3-1 (or the pseudogene TRBV3-2) and TRBJ1-1; TRBD1 agrees at 7 bases. Germline lookup yields CDR1 LGHDT and CDR2 YNNKEL (reference sequence). The CDR3 sequence is 14 residues long. V was clipped by 0 bases and J by 11 bases; unmatched bases: 9. CDR3 sequence reads: CASSQELPTGKAFF. CDR3 sequence (DNA): TGTGCCAGCAGCCAAGAATTACCGACAGGGAAGGCTTTCTTT.

This rearrangement joins TRBV7-6 to TRBJ1-5; 9 nucleotides agree with TRBD1. After removal of 1 base from V and 0 bases from J, the junction contained 7 bases not matched to a gene. The CDR3 is 18 amino acids. The germline V gene has CDR1 SGHVS and CDR2 FNYEAQ. The CDR3 nucleotides are TGTGCCAGCAGCTTAGGTGGGACAGGGAGATATAGCAATCAGCCCCAGCATTTT. This encodes CASSLGGTGRYSNQPQHF.

This clone was counted a few times. This chain uses TRBV5-1 with TRBJ2-3; the match to TRBD1 covers 8 bases. The CDR3 contains 14 residues. The junction had 6 bases not matched to a gene; V was cut back by 4 bases and J by 5 bases. Germline V gives CDR1 SGHRS, CDR2 YFSETQ. The DNA for the CDR3 is TGCGCCAGCAGCACGGACAGGGCTGAAGATACGCAGTATTTT. Amino acids: CASSTDRAEDTQYF.

The chain is built from TRBV7-2 and TRBJ2-7, with TRBD1 matching 8 bases. The CDR3 has 14 amino acids. Germline CDR1 reads SGHTA; CDR2 reads FQGNSA. J was trimmed by 3 bases and V by 5 bases; bases with no gene match: 6. CDR3 DNA sequence: TGTGCCAGCAGCCCCGGACAGGGAGGCTACGAGCAGTACTTC. Its protein is CASSPGQGGYEQYF.

V usage is TRBV7-9 and J usage is TRBJ2-3; perhaps TRBD2 as D (5 bases). V was pared by 4 bases and J by 0 bases, with 11 bases between. The CDR3 spans 15 residues. Germline CDR1 and CDR2: SEHNR and FQNEAQ (reference sequence). The CDR3 region has the DNA TGTGCCAGCAGCTCCGGGCGGGTGAGCACAGATACGCAGTATTTT. This sequence encodes CASSSGRVSTDTQYF.

The V and J genes are TRBV4-2 and TRBJ2-7; TRBD2 might be the D (6 bases). The CDR3 is made up of 15 amino acids. Germline-derived CDR1 and CDR2 are LGHNA and YNFKEQ. V was trimmed by 4 bases and J by 3 bases, leaving 16 bases between them. CDR3 nucleotides: TGTGCCAGCAGCCCGGACTACCGGTTGGTCTACGAGCAGTACTTC. As protein: CASSPDYRLVYEQYF.

This clone was seen a handful of times. J is TRBJ1-1 and V is TRBV3-1 (or the pseudogene TRBV3-2); TRBD1 is a possible D gene (6 bases). This CDR3 is built from 12 residues. Germline CDR1 is LGHDT and CDR2 is YNNKEL (reference sequence). The V end was cut by 0 bases, the J end by 8 bases, with 7 bases between. The CDR3 region has the DNA TGTGCCAGCAGCCAAGATAGGGGGGAAGCTTTCTTT. Protein sequence: CASSQDRGEAFF.

The chain is built from TRBV3-1 (or the pseudogene TRBV3-2) and TRBJ1-2; 9 nucleotides align to TRBD1. The CDR3 is made up of 14 amino acids. CDR1 LGHDT and CDR2 YNNKEL come from the germline V gene (reference sequence). V dropped 2 bases and J dropped 6; count of bases not matched to a gene: 4. The CDR3 spells CASSQPGQGHGYTF. CDR3 nucleotides: TGTGCCAGCAGCCAACCGGGACAGGGTCATGGCTACACCTTC.

The rearrangement uses TRBV27 and TRBJ2-7; TRBD2 aligns across 9 bases. Per the germline V gene, CDR1 is MNHEY and CDR2 is SMNVEV (reference sequence). The junction had 10 bases not matched to a gene; V was cut back by 5 bases and J by 5 bases. The CDR3 is 15 residues long. The CDR3 nucleotides are TGTGCCAGCAGTGGCGGGAGGGGTCTCATCCACGAGCAGTACTTC. This encodes CASSGGRGLIHEQYF.